The 2 T cell receptor beta chains below were found in one sample sequenced in a study of shared T cell receptors in the human thymus (dated by TCRdb to the early 2020s). To prepare the library, the immunoSEQ multiplex PCR assay was applied. Not all clones reach the TCRdb copy of this immuneACCESS table, which keeps in-frame sequences only. Checked studies attribute under half of the gap to unresolved V genes and leave the rest unexplained. The sample table contains hundreds of thousands of clones; only one count was recorded for approximately 87% of them. Of the sample, 0.0095% to 0.012% is held by the ten largest clones. These sequences were also reported in another study, on human thymus T cells.

Sequencing input: thymocytes. The receptors were gathered from a boy under two years old with a congenital heart defect. Donor details come from another sample of the same person, matched by shared clones.

This clone is a singleton in its sample. The chain has TRBV10-3 and TRBJ1-3; TRBD1 agrees at 7 bases. There are 20 residues in the CDR3. The V gene end was trimmed by 3 bases and the J gene end by 0 bases; junction bases not matched to a gene: 17. Germline-derived CDR1 and CDR2 are ENHRY and SYGVKD. CDR3 sequence (DNA): TGTGCCATCAGTGATGTTTGGACAGGCCAAGGGGATTACTCTGGAAACACCATATATTTT. The encoded protein is CAISDVWTGQGDYSGNTIYF.

This chain connects TRBV5-1 to TRBJ1-5, with D possibly TRBD1 on 6 matching bases. The CDR3 totals 14 residues. Germline CDR1 is SGHRS and CDR2 is YFSETQ. V was clipped by 1 base and J by 7 bases, with 12 bases between them. CDR3 nucleotide sequence: TGCGCCAGCAGCTTGAGGGGGGGGGAGCAGCCCCAGCATTTT. Translation gives CASSLRGGEQPQHF.